Below are 9 T cell receptor beta chains sequenced from a single sample in a study of T-cell reconstitution after alpha-beta-depleted transplantation in children. Unique molecular identifiers tagged the TCRbeta library. TCRdb fed the PCR reads into MiXCR, producing one record per CDR3 protein. The sample lists some 490,000 distinct CDR3 sequences, about 12% seen once, with about 5.6% in the top ten. Sequenced material: PBMCs from the stem cell graft donor, taken from the stem cell graft. The source is a human donor who donated a stem cell graft to a child with combined immunodeficiency.

This clonotype showed up just a few times. The chain employs TRBV7-3 and TRBJ2-1; D unclear. Trimming removed 5 bases at V and 9 bases at J, with 14 bases between. From germline, CDR1 is SGHTA and CDR2 FQGTGA. CDR3 length: 13 amino acids. The CDR3 bases are TGTGCCAGCAGCCAGACTCCCACAAGTGAGCAGTTCTTC. Translated: CASSQTPTSEQFF. The variable domain in full, completed from reference TRBV7-3 and TRBJ2-1, reads GAGVSQTPSNKVTEKGKYVELRCDPISGHTALYWYRQSLGQGPEFLIYFQGTGAADDSGLPNDRFFAVRPEGSVSTLKIQRTERGDSAVYLCASSQTPTSEQFFGPGTRLTVL.

This clonotype has more than one count but fewer than ten. The V call is TRBV5-1, the J call TRBJ2-7; 7 nucleotides align to TRBD2. Germline trimming cut 0 bases from V and 4 bases from J; bases unmatched to any gene: 10. CDR3 size: 16 residues. Germline CDR1 reads SGHRS; CDR2 reads YFSETQ. The CDR3 loop is CASSLDITGGGYEQYF. In DNA form, the CDR3 reads TGCGCCAGCAGCTTGGATATAACGGGGGGAGGATACGAGCAGTACTTC.

This clonotype was seen ten or more times. J is TRBJ2-1 and V is TRBV12-3 or TRBV12-4; 9 bases are a match to TRBD1. V shed 1 base, J shed 4 bases, and the junction held 2 bases outside the gene matches. The CDR3 totals 15 residues. Here the CDR3 DNA reads TGTGCCAGCAGTTTAGATGGGACAGGGTACAATGAGCAGTTCTTC. This codes for CASSLDGTGYNEQFF.

This clonotype was seen repeatedly, ten times or more. The V and J genes are TRBV20-1 and TRBJ2-7, with D tentatively TRBD2 (6 bases). Trimming pared 6 bases from V and 3 bases from J, leaving 18 bases between. In germline, CDR1 is DFQATT, CDR2 SNEGSKA (reference sequence). The CDR3 extends over 14 amino acids. The CDR3 loop reads CSAKGGAGLYEQYF. The CDR3, as DNA: TGCAGTGCCAAAGGTGGGGCGGGACTCTACGAGCAGTACTTC.

The V gene is TRBV7-2, the J gene TRBJ1-5; D gene uncertain. V was clipped by 3 bases and J by 2 bases, with 17 bases between them. Per germline, CDR1 SGHTA and CDR2 FQGNSA. This CDR3 comprises 17 residues. This CDR3 reads CASSFSGQTSRNQPQHF. Here the CDR3 DNA reads TGTGCCAGCAGCTTCTCGGGCCAGACCTCTCGCAATCAGCCCCAGCATTTT. The variable domain in full, completed from reference TRBV7-2 and TRBJ1-5, reads GAGVSQSPSNKVTEKGKDVELRCDPISGHTALYWYRQSLGQGLEFLIYFQGNSAPDKSGLPSDRFSAERTGGSVSTLTIQRTQQEDSAVYLCASSFSGQTSRNQPQHFGDGTRLSIL.

The chain employs TRBV6-2 or TRBV6-3 and TRBJ1-4; D is unresolved. CDR1 is MNHEY, CDR2 SVGEGT, per germline. The CDR3 contains 14 residues. Trimming took 3 bases from V and 7 from J, leaving 12 bases between them. This chain's CDR3 is CASSYYGVGEKLFF. CDR3 in DNA: TGTGCCAGCAGTTATTACGGAGTAGGTGAAAAACTGTTTTTT.

This clonotype was found a few times. The chain employs TRBV7-6 and TRBJ2-3; D is possibly TRBD1 or TRBD2 (5 bases each). This CDR3 is 15 amino acids long. Germline CDR1 SGHVS, CDR2 FNYEAQ. V was cut by 1 base and J by 4 bases, with 12 bases left in between. The CDR3 loop is CASSLVRGRADTQYF. CDR3 DNA: TGTGCCAGCAGCTTAGTGAGGGGCCGGGCAGATACGCAGTATTTT. Full variable domain (missing parts from reference TRBV7-6 and TRBJ2-3): GAGVSQSPRYKVTKRGQDVALRCDPISGHVSLYWYRQALGQGPEFLTYFNYEAQQDKSGLPNDRFSAERPEGSISTLTIQRTEQRDSAMYRCASSLVRGRADTQYFGPGTRLTVL.

This clonotype was observed many times. V and J are TRBV29-1 and TRBJ2-1; 10 nucleotides agree with TRBD2. CDR1 and CDR2 (germline): SQVTM, ANQGSEA. The CDR3 is 15 residues long. J gave up 7 bases and V 3 bases, and 9 bases lay outside the gene matches. The CDR3: CSVDRLAGVKNEQFF. The CDR3 bases are TGCAGCGTTGATCGGCTAGCGGGAGTCAAGAATGAGCAGTTCTTC.

V and J are TRBV12-3 or TRBV12-4 and TRBJ2-7; D might be TRBD1 (5 bases). CDR3 length: 15 residues. V gave up 3 bases and J gave up 2 bases, with 14 bases separating them. CDR3 residues: CASSLQGGVPYEQYF. In DNA, the CDR3 is TGTGCCAGCAGTTTGCAGGGTGGGGTCCCCTACGAGCAGTACTTC.